Listed below are T cell receptor beta chains from one sample, sequenced in a study of blood T cell repertoires in COVID-19. Sequencing used immunoSEQ multiplex PCR; TCRdb keeps in-frame clones, though not all of them. The data contain about 210,000 clones, 88% of them singletons. Sample: peripheral blood. These receptors were obtained from a man between 65 and 79 years old with acute or convalescent COVID-19. CDR3s include the opening cysteine and the closing phenylalanine or tryptophan. D genes are given only for firm matches.

cdr3_nt	cdr3_aa	d_call	v_call	j_call
TGTGCCAGCAGCCCGACAGGGACAACCGTGGAGACCCAGTACTTC	CASSPTGTTVETQYF	TRBD1	TRBV2	TRBJ2-5
TGTGCCAGCAGCTTAAGCTTAACTAGCAACTACGAGCAGTACTTC	CASSLSLTSNYEQYF	-	TRBV5-4	TRBJ2-7
TGTGCCAGCCGTCTTGAGTTTGATTCACCCCTCCACTTT	CASRLEFDSPLHF	-	TRBV6-5	TRBJ1-6
TGTGCCAGCAGTGAATCGGGTGGTCAAATAATGGGAAGGGGAAAACTGTTTTTT	CASSESGGQIMGRGKLFF	-	TRBV25-1	TRBJ1-4
TGCGCCAGCAGTTGCCGGGTTCCCAAACAAGAGACCCAGTACTTC	CASSCRVPKQETQYF	-	TRBV23-1	TRBJ2-5
TGTGCCTGGAGTGTAATAACAGGGGGGACTGAAGCTTTCTTT	CAWSVITGGTEAFF	TRBD1	TRBV30	TRBJ1-1
TGTGCCAGCAGCTTAGTGGAGAGTGGGACTGAAGCTTTCTTT	CASSLVESGTEAFF	-	TRBV7-2	TRBJ1-1
TGTGCCAGCAGTAAACGGGGGGTCTCTGGGGCCAACGTCCTGACTTTC	CASSKRGVSGANVLTF	TRBD2	TRBV27	TRBJ2-6
TGTGCCAGCAGCTTGAGGGAGGGCGGGGCCGAGGAGACCCAGTACTTC	CASSLREGGAEETQYF	TRBD2	TRBV11-2	TRBJ2-5
TGTGCCAGCAGTCCAGGGATCGAAGCTTTCTTT	CASSPGIEAFF	-	TRBV6-5	TRBJ1-1